This is a list of T cell receptor beta chains from one sample in a study of T cells in Graves' hyperthyroidism and ophthalmopathy. TCRdb fed the multiplex PCR reads into MiXCR, producing one record per CDR3 protein. The repertoire holds around 600,000 distinct CDR3 sequences, more than 12% seen once, with around 12% in the top ten. Sequenced material: blood. The receptors come from a woman between 50 and 59 years old with Graves' ophthalmopathy. CDR3s include the opening cysteine and the closing phenylalanine or tryptophan. Each record gives: CDR3 protein, D gene, V gene, J gene. D genes are given only for firm matches.

CDR3aa: CASSVYPGTGGLNEQFF
d_gene: TRBD1
v_gene: TRBV28
j_gene: TRBJ2-1

CDR3aa: CASSWGIQEAFF
d_gene: .
v_gene: TRBV28
j_gene: TRBJ1-1

CDR3aa: CASSLKPPGHTNTGELFF
d_gene: .
v_gene: TRBV7-2
j_gene: TRBJ2-2

CDR3aa: CASSEGTGRGYTF
d_gene: TRBD1
v_gene: TRBV6-1
j_gene: TRBJ1-2

CDR3aa: CASSPLTGLAGVLNEQFF
d_gene: TRBD2
v_gene: TRBV18
j_gene: TRBJ2-1

CDR3aa: CASSLGGQDSGNTIYF
d_gene: TRBD1
v_gene: TRBV5-1
j_gene: TRBJ1-3

CDR3aa: CASSPRTERNQPQHF
d_gene: .
v_gene: TRBV19
j_gene: TRBJ1-5

CDR3aa: CASSLESTDTQYF
d_gene: .
v_gene: TRBV11-2
j_gene: TRBJ2-3

CDR3aa: CASNPQRGELTGELFF
d_gene: TRBD2
v_gene: TRBV6-1
j_gene: TRBJ2-2

CDR3aa: CASSPETGHNSPLHF
d_gene: .
v_gene: TRBV18
j_gene: TRBJ1-6